The present TCR beta chain was sequenced within a study of blood T cell repertoires in COVID-19. Across the study: From the United States, Italy and Spain came samples of acute and convalescent COVID-19.

V lost 2 bases and J lost 5; bases outside the gene matches: 3. Germline assignment: CDR1 SGHAT and CDR2 FQNNGV. The CDR3 spans 15 residues. The table came from immunoSEQ multiplex PCR; TCRdb's copy has only in-frame clones and leaves some out. This table has hundreds of thousands of clones, 70% to 90% appearing once. V gene TRBV11-2 combines with J gene TRBJ2-3, with 11 positions matching TRBD2. This receptor was obtained from a man between 18 and 35 years old with active or convalescent COVID-19. The sequencing input was peripheral blood. CDR3 sequence (DNA): TGTGCCAGCAGCTTAATAGCGGGGGGGATAGATACGCAGTATTTT. Protein product: CASSLIAGGIDTQYF.